The 5 T cell receptor beta chains below all came from one sample that was sequenced in a study of blood T cells in healthy people across ages. Combining a sample-barcoded 5' primer with a J-beta primer mix, a second PCR ran for 7 to 11 cycles. One entry per CDR3 protein results from TCRdb running MiXCR on the 5' RACE reads. The sample lists 350,000 to 450,000 distinct CDR3 sequences, about 49% occurring once. The sample was blood. The receptors shown here come from a man in his 60s in good health.

V and J are TRBV5-1 and TRBJ2-7; D may be TRBD1 (5 bases). With 0 bases removed from V and 9 bases from J, the gap between germline ends came to 22 bases. CDR1 is SGHRS, CDR2 YFSETQ, per germline. The length of the CDR3 is 16 residues. CDR3 in DNA: TGCGCCAGCAGCTTGGATTTAGACAGCCTAACTTCACTGCAGTACTTC. Translated, it gives CASSLDLDSLTSLQYF.

This chain uses TRBV6-4 with TRBJ2-3; D uncertain. The V and J ends lost 3 bases and 4 bases respectively, with 14 bases between them. Germline V CDR1 and CDR2: MRHNA, SNTAGT. This CDR3 contains 15 residues. CDR3 DNA: TGTGCCAGCAGTGAAGTAGCCGGAGAGGCAGATACGCAGTATTTT. This gives the protein CASSEVAGEADTQYF.

The table lists this clonotype with a few counts. The chain joins TRBV19 to TRBJ2-5; possible D gene TRBD2, 5 bases. Per the germline V gene, CDR1 is LNHDA and CDR2 is SQIVND (reference sequence). The CDR3 consists of 14 residues. The V and J ends lost 7 bases and 1 base respectively, with 13 bases between them. As DNA, the CDR3 is TGTGCCAGTAAAAGAGGGATTGGCCAAGAGACCCAGTACTTC. It specifies CASKRGIGQETQYF.

The V call is TRBV29-1, the J call TRBJ2-3; a weak D match, TRBD2 (6 bases). The CDR3 sequence is 12 residues long. The germline V and J ends were trimmed by 7 bases and 7 bases, with 15 bases remaining between them. The germline V gene has CDR1 SQVTM and CDR2 ANQGSEA. The CDR3 region is CSGRTNVNTQYF. The CDR3 DNA follows: TGCAGCGGCCGGACTAATGTGAATACGCAGTATTTT.

This clonotype was seen a handful of times. The gene calls are TRBV4-1 and TRBJ1-2; 8 positions match TRBD1. V was pared by 0 bases and J by 6 bases, with 9 bases of the junction left unmatched. CDR1 MGHRA and CDR2 YSYEKL come from the germline V gene. The CDR3 is made up of 16 amino acids. CDR3 region: CASSQDPGQGVNGYTF. CDR3 bases: TGCGCCAGCAGCCAAGACCCCGGACAGGGAGTTAATGGCTACACCTTC.